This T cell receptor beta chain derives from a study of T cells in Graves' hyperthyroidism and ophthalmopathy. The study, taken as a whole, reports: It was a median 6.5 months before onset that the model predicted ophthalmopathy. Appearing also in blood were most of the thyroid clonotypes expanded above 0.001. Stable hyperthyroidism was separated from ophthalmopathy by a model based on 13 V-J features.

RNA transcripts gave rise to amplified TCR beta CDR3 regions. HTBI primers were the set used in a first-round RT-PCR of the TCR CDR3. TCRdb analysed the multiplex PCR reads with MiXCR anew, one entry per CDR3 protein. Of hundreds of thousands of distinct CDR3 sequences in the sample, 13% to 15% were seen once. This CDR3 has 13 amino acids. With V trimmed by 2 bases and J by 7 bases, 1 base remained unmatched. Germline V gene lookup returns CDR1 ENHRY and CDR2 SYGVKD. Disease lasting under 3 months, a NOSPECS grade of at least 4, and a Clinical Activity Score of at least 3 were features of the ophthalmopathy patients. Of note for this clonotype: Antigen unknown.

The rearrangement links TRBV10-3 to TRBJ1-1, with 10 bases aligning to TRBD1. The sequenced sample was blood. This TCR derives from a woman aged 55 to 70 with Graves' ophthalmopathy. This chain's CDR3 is CAISEGTGDEAFF. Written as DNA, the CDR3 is TGTGCCATCAGTGAGGGGACAGGGGATGAAGCTTTCTTT.